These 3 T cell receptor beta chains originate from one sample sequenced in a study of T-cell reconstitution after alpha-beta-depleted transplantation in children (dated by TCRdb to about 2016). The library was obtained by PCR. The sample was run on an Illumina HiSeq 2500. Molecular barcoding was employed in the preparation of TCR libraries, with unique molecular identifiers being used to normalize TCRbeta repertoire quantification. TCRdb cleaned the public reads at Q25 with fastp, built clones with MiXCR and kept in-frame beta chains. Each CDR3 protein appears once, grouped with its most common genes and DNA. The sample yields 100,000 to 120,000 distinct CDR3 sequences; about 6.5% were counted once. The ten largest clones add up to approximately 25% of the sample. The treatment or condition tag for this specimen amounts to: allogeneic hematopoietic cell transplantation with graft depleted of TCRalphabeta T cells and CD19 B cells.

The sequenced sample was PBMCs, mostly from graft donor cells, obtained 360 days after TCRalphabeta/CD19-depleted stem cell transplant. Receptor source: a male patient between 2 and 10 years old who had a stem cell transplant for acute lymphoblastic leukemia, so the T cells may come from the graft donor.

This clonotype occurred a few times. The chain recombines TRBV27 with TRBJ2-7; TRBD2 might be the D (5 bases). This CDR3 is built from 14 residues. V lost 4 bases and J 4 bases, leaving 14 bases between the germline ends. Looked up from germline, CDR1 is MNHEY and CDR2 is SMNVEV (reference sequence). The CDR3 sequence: CASSSIGVGYEQYF. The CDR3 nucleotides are TGTGCCAGCAGTTCCATCGGGGTTGGGTACGAGCAGTACTTC.

The DNA for the CDR3 is TGTGCCAGCAGCTGGGCGGGGGAGTACAATGAGCAGTTCTTC. It codes for CASSWAGEYNEQFF. The chain recombines TRBV11-2 with TRBJ2-1, with TRBD2 matching 7 bases. V was clipped by 4 bases and J by 4 bases; unmatched bases: 4. The CDR3 length is 14 residues. Germline lookup yields CDR1 SGHAT and CDR2 FQNNGV.

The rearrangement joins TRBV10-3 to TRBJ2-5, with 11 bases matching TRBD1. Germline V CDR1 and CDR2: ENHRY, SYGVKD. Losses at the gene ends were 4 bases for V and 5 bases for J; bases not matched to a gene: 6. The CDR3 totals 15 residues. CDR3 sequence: CAISARGQGGETQYF. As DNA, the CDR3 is TGTGCCATCAGTGCGAGGGGACAGGGGGGGGAGACCCAGTACTTC.